This entry describes one TCR beta chain. The sample comes from a study of shared clonotypes between healthy human individuals. V gave up 3 bases and J gave up 13 bases, with 18 bases separating them. CDR1 SNHLY and CDR2 FYNNEI come from the germline V gene. The CDR3 consists of 13 residues. Assay: immunoSEQ multiplex PCR; the TCRdb copy retains only in-frame clones and omits some. Among millions of clones, more than 80% were seen once, and the ten largest hold roughly 0.36%. The sample taken for sequencing was naive CD4+ T cells from PBMCs. Subset here: CD45RA+ positively selected. This clonotype was sampled from a man aged 18 to 29 in good health. Some clones in this sample may be carry-over from other donors' samples. The rearrangement uses TRBV2 and TRBJ2-5; D not certain. CDR3 sequence reads: CASSEAWDRARYF. CDR3 nucleotides: TGTGCCAGCAGTGAGGCTTGGGATCGTGCCCGGTACTTC. The full variable domain, its missing parts supplied by reference TRBV2 and TRBJ2-5, is EPEVTQTPSHQVTQMGQEVILRCVPISNHLYFYWYRQILGQKVEFLVSFYNNEISEKSEIFDDQFSVERPDGSNFTLKIRSTKLEDSAMYFCASSEAWDRARYFGPGTRLLVL.